A single TCR beta chain is shown here with its context. This record belongs to a study of PD-L1 blockade in urothelial cancer. Study-level background: Analysis of the blood was performed 3 weeks (second dose) and 6 weeks after treatment start.

Clones were sequenced by immunoSEQ multiplex PCR, and TCRdb holds only the in-frame ones, with some missing. The table shows almost 30,000 clones, with roughly 86% occurring only once. Per germline, CDR1 SEHNR and CDR2 FQNEAQ (reference sequence). The ends were cut back, 5 bases at V and 7 bases at J, with 21 bases in the middle. The CDR3 runs 16 residues. This chain joins TRBV7-9 and TRBJ1-5, with a tentative D call TRBD1 (6 bases). The TCR comes from a middle-aged man with urothelial cancer. Sequencing used PBMCs, obtained around atezolizumab (anti-PD-L1) treatment. The CDR3 protein is CASSPTLPGGGQPQHF. The CDR3 DNA follows: TGTGCCAGCAGCCCCACTCTCCCGGGGGGCGGGCAGCCCCAGCATTTT.